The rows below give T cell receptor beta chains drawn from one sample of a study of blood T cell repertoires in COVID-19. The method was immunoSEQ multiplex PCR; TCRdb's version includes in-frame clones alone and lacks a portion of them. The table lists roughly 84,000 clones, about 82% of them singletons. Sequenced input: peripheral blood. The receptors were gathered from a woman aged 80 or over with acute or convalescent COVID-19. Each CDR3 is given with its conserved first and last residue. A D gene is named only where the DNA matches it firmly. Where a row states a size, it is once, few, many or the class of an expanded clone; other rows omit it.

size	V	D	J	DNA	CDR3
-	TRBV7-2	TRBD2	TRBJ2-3	TGTGCCAGCAGCTTAATGATAGCGGGGGGGCCGGGAGATACGCAGTATTTT	CASSLMIAGGPGDTQYF
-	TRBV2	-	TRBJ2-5	TGTGCCAGCAGTCGGGAAGAGACCCAGTACTTC	CASSREETQYF
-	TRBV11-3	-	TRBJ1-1	TGTGCCAGCAGCTTAGATCACGGGAGGGACACTGAAGCTTTCTTT	CASSLDHGRDTEAFF
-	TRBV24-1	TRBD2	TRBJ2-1	TGTGCCACCAGTGATTCTAGCGGGGGCCATTACAATGAGCAGTTCTTC	CATSDSSGGHYNEQFF
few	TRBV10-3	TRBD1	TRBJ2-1	TGTGCCATCAGTCCGGGACAGGGGGTGGTAGGTGAGCAGTTCTTC	CAISPGQGVVGEQFF
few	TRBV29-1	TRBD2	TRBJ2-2	TGCAGCGTCCCTGGACTAGCGGCGAATACCGGGGAGCTGTTTTTT	CSVPGLAANTGELFF
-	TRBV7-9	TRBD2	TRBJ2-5	TGTGCCAGCAGCCCCGGGGGAGGGGCCCAAAAAGAGACCCAGTACTTC	CASSPGGGAQKETQYF
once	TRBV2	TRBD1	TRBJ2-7	TGTGCCAGCAGTGAAGGGGGGACAGGGCTCTACGAGCAGTACTTC	CASSEGGTGLYEQYF
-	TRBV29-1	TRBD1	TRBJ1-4	TGCAGCGTTGAAATGGGACAGGGGACCATGAAAAAACTGTTTTTT	CSVEMGQGTMKKLFF
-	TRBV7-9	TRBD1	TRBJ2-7	TGTGCCAGCAGCTTACGAGAGGGACAGGGATTCTCCTACGAGCAGTACTTC	CASSLREGQGFSYEQYF
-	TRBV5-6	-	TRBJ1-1	TGTGCCAGCAGTATGCAGAATACAAAGGGGACTGAAGCTTTCTTT	CASSMQNTKGTEAFF
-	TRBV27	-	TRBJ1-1	TGTGCCAGCTGGCGCGGGGGCGCGGGGAACACTGAAGCTTTCTTT	CASWRGGAGNTEAFF